This passage covers 21 T cell receptor beta chains from one sample sequenced in a study of T cell clonotyping in hematopoietic cell transplantation. TCRdb's table, derived via immunoSEQ multiplex PCR, lists solely in-frame clones and lacks some. Among over 6,500 clones listed, 90% to 97% were seen once. Sequencing used PBMCs, obtained 30 days after allogeneic stem cell transplant. These TCRs come from a male patient aged 35 to 55 who had an allogeneic stem cell transplant from a related donor, so the T cells may come from the graft donor. Some clones in this sample may be carry-over from other donors' samples.

CDR3 in DNA: TGTGCCATCCGATCGACAGGGGAGGCCGGGGAGCTGTTTTTT. Its translation is CAIRSTGEAGELFF. The J gene is TRBJ2-2, the V gene TRBV10-3; 8 bases are shared with TRBD1. Germline V gives CDR1 ENHRY, CDR2 SYGVKD. This CDR3 spans 14 amino acids. V shed 8 bases, J shed 6 bases, and the junction held 8 bases outside the gene matches.

The chain recombines TRBV19 with TRBJ2-6, with 9 bases lining up with TRBD1. This CDR3 contains 15 residues. The trim removed 6 bases at V and 0 bases at J, leaving 0 bases unmatched. The germline V gene encodes CDR1 LNHDA and CDR2 SQIVND (reference sequence). In DNA form, the CDR3 reads TGTGCCAGTAGACAGGGGGCCTCTGGGGCCAACGTCCTGACTTTC. This sequence encodes CASRQGASGANVLTF. Full variable domain (remainder filled in from reference TRBV19 and TRBJ2-6): DGGITQSPKYLFRKEGQNVTLSCEQNLNHDAMYWYRQDPGQGLRLIYYSQIVNDFQKGDIAEGYSVSREKKESFPLTVTSAQKNPTAFYLCASRQGASGANVLTFGAGSRLTVL.

This clone appeared a single time. The chain employs TRBV5-8 and TRBJ2-1; D may be TRBD1 (5 bases). Trimming pared 0 bases from V and 5 bases from J, leaving 24 bases between. Germline-derived CDR1 and CDR2 are SGHTS and YDEGEE. The CDR3 is 19 residues long. Here the CDR3 DNA reads TGTGCCAGCAGCTTGGAAGTTGGGGCAGTTCCATTGTACCACAATGAGCAGTTCTTC. This translates into CASSLEVGAVPLYHNEQFF.

Written as DNA, the CDR3 is TGTGCCAGCAGCGTAGGGGCAGGGAGGACCGGGGAGCTGTTTTTT. Translating gives CASSVGAGRTGELFF. The rearrangement uses TRBV9 and TRBJ2-2; a possible D gene is TRBD2 (6 bases). Trimming shortened V by 0 bases and J by 5 bases, and 11 bases separated the two germline ends. The CDR3 covers 15 residues. The germline V gene encodes CDR1 SGDLS and CDR2 YYNGEE.

The chain joins TRBV5-6 to TRBJ2-7; no reliable D call. Germline-derived CDR1 and CDR2 are SGHDT and YYEEEE. The germline V and J ends were trimmed by 1 base and 7 bases, with 9 bases remaining between them. CDR3 length: 12 residues. CDR3 protein: CASSLTSREQYF. The CDR3 DNA reads as TGTGCCAGCAGCTTGACCTCGAGGGAGCAGTACTTC.

V is TRBV4-3 and J is TRBJ1-5, with TRBD1 matching 9 bases. Germline V gene sequence: CDR1 LGHNA, CDR2 YSLEER. With 3 bases clipped from V and 0 bases from J, the junction kept 15 bases outside the gene matches. This CDR3 has 20 residues. CDR3 sequence (DNA): TGCGCCAGCAGCCATCCCACAGGGGGCAAAGGATGCTATAGCAATCAGCCCCAGCATTTT. Translation gives CASSHPTGGKGCYSNQPQHF.

The rearrangement uses TRBV7-2 and TRBJ1-2, with 7 positions matching TRBD1. The junction had 7 bases not matched to a gene; V was cut back by 5 bases and J by 4 bases. The CDR3 sequence is 14 residues long. Germline CDR1 and CDR2: SGHTA and FQGNSA. This CDR3 is CASSKEQGSYGYTF. In DNA form, the CDR3 reads TGTGCCAGCAGCAAAGAACAGGGGAGCTATGGCTACACCTTC. Full variable domain (outside the CDR3, taken from reference TRBV7-2 and TRBJ1-2): GAGVSQSPSNKVTEKGKDVELRCDPISGHTALYWYRQSLGQGLEFLIYFQGNSAPDKSGLPSDRFSAERTGGSVSTLTIQRTQQEDSAVYLCASSKEQGSYGYTFGSGTRLTVV.

The chain's CDR3 is CSAQGGAGGYTF. DNA of the CDR3: TGCAGCGCCCAGGGGGGGGCAGGTGGCTACACCTTC. This chain joins TRBV29-1 and TRBJ1-2; TRBD1 agrees at 7 bases. Trimming at V came to 7 bases and at J to 7 bases, leaving 9 bases not matched to a gene. The CDR3 consists of 12 residues. Germline-derived CDR1 and CDR2 are SQVTM and ANQGSEA.

The sample holds one count of this clone. The gene calls are TRBV30 and TRBJ1-5; D is uncertain. CDR1 and CDR2 from the germline V gene are GTSNPN and SVGIG (reference sequence). V was cut by 1 base and J by 3 bases, with 7 bases left in between. The CDR3 spans 13 residues. The CDR3 DNA is TGTGCCTGGAGTGGAGGGCTCAATCAGCCCCAGCATTTT. It encodes CAWSGGLNQPQHF.

This clone has just one count. CDR3 sequence: CASSASGGRTDTQYF. CDR3 sequence (DNA): TGTGCCAGCAGCGCTAGCGGGGGACGCACAGATACGCAGTATTTT. This rearrangement joins TRBV9 to TRBJ2-3; 10 bases match TRBD2. V was pared by 3 bases and J by 1 base, with 2 bases of the junction left unmatched. Germline V gene lookup returns CDR1 SGDLS and CDR2 YYNGEE. This CDR3 comprises 15 residues.

This CDR3 reads CASGSREGQVETQYF. The DNA of the CDR3 is TGCGCCAGCGGATCCCGGGAGGGGCAGGTGGAGACCCAGTACTTC. The gene calls are TRBV4-1 and TRBJ2-5; 8 bases are shared with TRBD2. This CDR3 contains 15 residues. CDR1 and CDR2 (germline): MGHRA, YSYEKL. Unmatched junction bases numbered 13, after V lost 8 bases and J lost 5 bases.

The J gene is TRBJ2-7, the V gene TRBV19, with D possibly being TRBD1 or TRBD2 (5 bases each). Germline lookup yields CDR1 LNHDA and CDR2 SQIVND (reference sequence). The CDR3 loop spans 16 amino acids. The V and J ends lost 4 bases and 6 bases respectively, with 22 bases between them. The DNA for the CDR3 is TGTGCCAGTAGTACCAAGGCAGGGCGCGTGAGCGGCGAGCAGTACTTC. It encodes CASSTKAGRVSGEQYF.

This clone appeared a single time. The chain couples TRBV7-9 to TRBJ1-2; 9 nucleotides align to TRBD1. The CDR3 is 14 amino acids. Germline CDR1 and CDR2: SEHNR and FQNEAQ (reference sequence). V was pared by 4 bases and J by 7 bases, with 7 bases of the junction left unmatched. This chain's CDR3 is CASSWTGDVGGYTF. CDR3 DNA sequence: TGTGCCAGCAGCTGGACAGGGGATGTCGGTGGCTACACCTTC.

The chain combines TRBV2 with TRBJ1-5; D ambiguous. The CDR3 has 12 residues. The germline gives CDR1 SNHLY, CDR2 FYNNEI. Trimming removed 7 bases from V and 2 bases from J, with 6 bases in between. CDR3 DNA sequence: TGTGCCAGCACCCAGGGCAATCAGCCCCAGCATTTT. Its translation: CASTQGNQPQHF.

This chain joins TRBV27 and TRBJ2-7; 7 nucleotides match TRBD1. After removal of 5 bases from V and 3 bases from J, the junction contained 19 bases not matched to a gene. The CDR3 is 18 amino acids. The germline CDR1 and CDR2 sequences are MNHEY and SMNVEV (reference sequence). The CDR3 protein is CASSPPDRPGQRGYEQYF. The CDR3 nucleotides read TGTGCCAGCAGTCCCCCCGACCGGCCGGGACAGAGAGGCTACGAGCAGTACTTC.

The gene calls are TRBV1 and TRBJ2-3. TRBV1 is marked as a pseudogene. CDR3 length equals 14 residues. The CDR3 here is CTSSHGGTTDTQYF. The CDR3 DNA is TGCACCAGCAGCCACGGGGGCACCACAGATACGCAGTATTTT.

The chain couples TRBV2 to TRBJ1-1; D not certain. The CDR3 has 17 amino acids. V was clipped by 2 bases and J by 5 bases, with 21 bases between them. Germline CDR1 and CDR2: SNHLY and FYNNEI. Here the CDR3 DNA reads TGTGCCAGCAGTGAACTCCGGACCCCGTCTAGTTTTACTGAAGCTTTCTTT. As protein: CASSELRTPSSFTEAFF.

The chain carries TRBV5-1 and TRBJ1-1, with 9 bases that match TRBD1. The CDR3 runs to 16 residues. The J segment lost 1 base and the V segment lost 5 bases, leaving 9 bases of the junction unmatched. Germline CDR1 reads SGHRS; CDR2 reads YFSETQ. The CDR3, as DNA: TGCGCCAGCAGGTTGACCCCGGGACAGGGGAACACTGAAGCTTTCTTT. This sequence encodes CASRLTPGQGNTEAFF.

The genes are TRBV30 and TRBJ2-1, with 13 bases that match TRBD2. Unmatched junction bases numbered 14, after V lost 8 bases and J lost 7 bases. The germline V gene has CDR1 GTSNPN and CDR2 SVGIG (reference sequence). This CDR3 contains 16 residues. CDR3 sequence reads: CARTSGGAGFTNEQFF. The CDR3 region has the DNA TGTGCCCGAACTAGCGGGGGGGCCGGGTTCACTAATGAGCAGTTCTTC.

The chain has TRBV15 and TRBJ1-4, with 10 bases matching TRBD1. Trimming removed 3 bases from V and 11 bases from J; junction bases left unmatched: 9. The CDR3 is made up of 15 amino acids. Germline V gene data show CDR1 as LNHNV and CDR2 as YYDKDF (reference sequence). Here the CDR3 reads CATSSGQGGRKKLFF. In DNA form, the CDR3 reads TGTGCCACCAGCAGTGGACAGGGGGGACGGAAGAAACTGTTTTTT.

V gene TRBV9 combines with J gene TRBJ2-2; D possibly corresponds to TRBD1 (6 bases). V was clipped by 0 bases and J by 2 bases, with 11 bases between them. The CDR3 runs to 16 residues. Germline lookup yields CDR1 SGDLS and CDR2 YYNGEE. CDR3 DNA: TGTGCCAGCAGCGTAGGAGGGGGTTTAAACACCGGGGAGCTGTTTTTT. It codes for CASSVGGGLNTGELFF.